These T cell receptor beta chains were read from a single sample in a study of T cell responses to AZD1222 COVID-19 vaccine. Sequencing used immunoSEQ multiplex PCR; TCRdb keeps in-frame clones, though not all of them. Of approximately 110,000 clones detected, roughly 90% appear once; the ten largest clones hold 4.2%. The sequencing here drew on peripheral blood, taken on day 0 of AZD1222 vaccination. These receptors originate from an adult in good health. CDR3s leave out the opening cysteine and the closing phenylalanine or tryptophan.

>TRBV5-4|TRBJ2-1
ASSFGPKTAEGSNEQF
>TRBV6-5|TRBJ2-6
ASSYALSGANVLT
>TRBV5-1|TRBJ2-5
ASRPTEETQY
>TRBV10-1|TRBJ2-3
ASSDGARSDTQY
>TRBV7-3|TRBJ2-3
ASSLTSGGAFTDTQY
>TRBV28|TRBJ2-2
ASSLGTAGELF
>TRBV6-5|TRBJ2-1
ASSRGQGGNEQF
>TRBV3-1/TRBV3-2|TRBJ2-1
ASSQAGGRASSYNEQF
>TRBV5-6|TRBJ2-3
ASSLVSGAPDTQY
>TRBV11-2|TRBJ2-7
ASSLDTPDEQY
>TRBV2|TRBJ1-4
ASRADSWRLF
>TRBV6-2/TRBV6-3|TRBJ2-1
ASSYSILAGGKNEQF
>TRBV10-3|TRBJ2-2
AITNRGNPTGELF
>TRBV10-2|TRBJ2-7
ASSLTGNSYEQY
>TRBV29-1|TRBJ2-3
SVVQGGTDTQY
>TRBV2|TRBJ1-2
ASTTVANYGYT
>TRBV12-3/TRBV12-4|TRBJ2-7
ASSLGTGEQY
>TRBV10-1|TRBJ1-5
ASSGEGRINQPQH
>TRBV6-4|TRBJ2-1
ASSDSISNEQF
>TRBV9|TRBJ2-3
ASSVGSGGTDTQY
>TRBV2|TRBJ1-6
ASITSSSYNSPLH
>TRBV6-1|TRBJ2-1
ASSEAPRGKAF
>TRBV19|TRBJ2-1
ASSMTGTGRNEQF
>TRBV7-9|TRBJ2-7
ASGSNEQY
>TRBV27|TRBJ1-2
ASSLRWTALFNYGYT
>TRBV3-1/TRBV3-2|TRBJ2-3
ASSQDPREDTQY
>TRBV12-3/TRBV12-4|TRBJ1-1
ASAAGGTEAF
>TRBV28|TRBJ2-7
ASTGASSVSYEQY
>TRBV5-1|TRBJ2-7
ASSLSGGAVSYEQY
>TRBV7-9|TRBJ2-7
ASSATRDSGYEQY
>TRBV7-9|TRBJ2-2
ASSLSGAGTGELF
>TRBV10-3|TRBJ1-4
AVSPGTGKSNEKLF
>TRBV2|TRBJ1-3
ASRFETGNTIY
>TRBV2|TRBJ1-1
ASRYRGRDAF
>TRBV10-3|TRBJ2-6
AMGRTGVGSGANVLT
>TRBV24-1|TRBJ2-1
ATSDYASGVYNEQF
>TRBV9|TRBJ2-1
ASGSGRTYNEQF
>TRBV4-3|TRBJ1-6
ASSSVGGGPSPLH
>TRBV5-1|TRBJ2-7
ASSLRSGRAWDEQY
>TRBV6-2/TRBV6-3|TRBJ2-7
ASSPRFSYEQY
>TRBV6-5|TRBJ2-1
ASSPTATPREQF
>TRBV27|TRBJ1-5
ASSLSPGTLSSQPQH